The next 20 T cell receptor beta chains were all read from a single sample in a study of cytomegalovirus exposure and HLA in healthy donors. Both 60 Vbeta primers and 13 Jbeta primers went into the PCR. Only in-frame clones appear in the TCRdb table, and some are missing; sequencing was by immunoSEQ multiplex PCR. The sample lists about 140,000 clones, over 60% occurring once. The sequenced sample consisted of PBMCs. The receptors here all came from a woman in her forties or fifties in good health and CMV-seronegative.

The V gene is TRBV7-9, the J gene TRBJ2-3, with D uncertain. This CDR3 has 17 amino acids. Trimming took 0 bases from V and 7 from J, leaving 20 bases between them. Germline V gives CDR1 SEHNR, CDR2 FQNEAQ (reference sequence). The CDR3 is CASSLAHSAVTPYTQYF. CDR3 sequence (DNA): TGTGCCAGCAGCTTAGCGCATTCTGCAGTAACACCTTATACGCAGTATTTT.

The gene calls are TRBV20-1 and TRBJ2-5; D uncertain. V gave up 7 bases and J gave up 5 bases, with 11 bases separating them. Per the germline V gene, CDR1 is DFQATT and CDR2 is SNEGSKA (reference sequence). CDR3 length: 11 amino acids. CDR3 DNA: TGCAGTGTTAACCTCCAGGAGACCCAGTACTTC. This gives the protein CSVNLQETQYF.

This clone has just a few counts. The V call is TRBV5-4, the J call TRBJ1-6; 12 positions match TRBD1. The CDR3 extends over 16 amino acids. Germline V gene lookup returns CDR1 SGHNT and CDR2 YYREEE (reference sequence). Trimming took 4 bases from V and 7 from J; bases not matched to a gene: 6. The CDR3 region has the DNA TGTGCCAGCAGCCCGGCAGGGACAGGGGGCAATTCACCCCTCCACTTT. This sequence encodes CASSPAGTGGNSPLHF.

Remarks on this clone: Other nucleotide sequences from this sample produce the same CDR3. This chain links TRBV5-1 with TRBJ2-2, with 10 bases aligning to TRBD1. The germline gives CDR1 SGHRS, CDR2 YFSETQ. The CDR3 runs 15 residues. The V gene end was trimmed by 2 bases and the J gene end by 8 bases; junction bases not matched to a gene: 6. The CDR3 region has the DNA TGCGCCAGCAGCTTAGGACAGGGGGGCACTGGGGAGCTGTTTTTT. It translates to CASSLGQGGTGELFF.

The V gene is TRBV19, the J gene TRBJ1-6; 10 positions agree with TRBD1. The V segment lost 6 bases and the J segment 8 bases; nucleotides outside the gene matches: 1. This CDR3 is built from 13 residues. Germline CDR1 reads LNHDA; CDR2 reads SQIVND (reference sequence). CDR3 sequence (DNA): TGTGCCAGTAGGGGACAGGGGTATTCACCCCTCCACTTT. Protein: CASRGQGYSPLHF.

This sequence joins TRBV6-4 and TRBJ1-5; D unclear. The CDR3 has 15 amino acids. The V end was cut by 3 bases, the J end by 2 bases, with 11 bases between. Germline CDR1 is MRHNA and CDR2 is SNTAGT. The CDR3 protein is CASSEKVEGNQPQHF. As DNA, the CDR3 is TGTGCCAGCAGTGAAAAGGTGGAGGGCAATCAGCCCCAGCATTTT.

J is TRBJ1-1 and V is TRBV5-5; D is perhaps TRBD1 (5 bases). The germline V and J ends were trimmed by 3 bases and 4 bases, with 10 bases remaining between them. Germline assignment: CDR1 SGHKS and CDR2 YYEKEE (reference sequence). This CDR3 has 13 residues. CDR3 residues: CASSWDGSTEAFF. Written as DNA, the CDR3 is TGTGCCAGCAGCTGGGACGGGAGCACTGAAGCTTTCTTT.

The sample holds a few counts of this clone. CDR3 sequence (DNA): TGTGCCAGCAGCTTCGGCGGGGGAGGCACAGATACGCAGTATTTT. Translating gives CASSFGGGGTDTQYF. The rearrangement joins TRBV7-2 to TRBJ2-3; TRBD2 matches at 7 bases. The CDR3 runs 15 residues. Trimming cost V 3 bases and J 1 base; bases outside gene matches: 4. The germline CDR1 and CDR2 sequences are SGHTA and FQGNSA.

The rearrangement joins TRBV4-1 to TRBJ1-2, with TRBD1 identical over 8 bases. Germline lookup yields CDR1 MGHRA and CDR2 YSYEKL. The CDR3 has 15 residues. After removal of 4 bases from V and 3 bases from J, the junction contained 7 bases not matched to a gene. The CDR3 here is CASSLIPDRDYGYTF. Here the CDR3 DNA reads TGCGCCAGCAGCCTCATACCGGACAGGGACTATGGCTACACCTTC.

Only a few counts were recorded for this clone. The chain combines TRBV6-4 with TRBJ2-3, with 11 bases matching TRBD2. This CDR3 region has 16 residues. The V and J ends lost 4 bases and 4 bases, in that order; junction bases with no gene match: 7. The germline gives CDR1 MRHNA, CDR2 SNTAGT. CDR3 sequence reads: CASSGSGGAGADTQYF. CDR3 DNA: TGTGCCAGCAGTGGTAGCGGGGGGGCCGGGGCAGATACGCAGTATTTT.

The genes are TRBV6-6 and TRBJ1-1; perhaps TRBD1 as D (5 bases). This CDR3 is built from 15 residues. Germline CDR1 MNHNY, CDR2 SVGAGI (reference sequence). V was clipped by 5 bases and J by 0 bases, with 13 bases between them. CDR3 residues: CASSLPGLLNTEAFF. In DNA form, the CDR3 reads TGTGCCAGCAGTCTACCGGGACTGCTGAACACTGAAGCTTTCTTT.

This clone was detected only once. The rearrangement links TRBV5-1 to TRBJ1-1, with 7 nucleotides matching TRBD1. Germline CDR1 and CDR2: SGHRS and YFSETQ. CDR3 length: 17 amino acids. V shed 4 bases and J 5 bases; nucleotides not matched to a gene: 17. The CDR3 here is CASSPGLRGLQHTEAFF. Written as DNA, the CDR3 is TGCGCCAGCAGCCCCGGCCTCAGGGGGTTGCAGCATACTGAAGCTTTCTTT.

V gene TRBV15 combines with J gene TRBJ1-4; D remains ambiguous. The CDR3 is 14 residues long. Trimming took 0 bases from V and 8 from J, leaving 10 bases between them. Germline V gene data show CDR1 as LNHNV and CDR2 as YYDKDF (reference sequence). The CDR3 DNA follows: TGTGCCACCAGCAGAGATTTAAGGAGCGAAAAACTGTTTTTT. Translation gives CATSRDLRSEKLFF.

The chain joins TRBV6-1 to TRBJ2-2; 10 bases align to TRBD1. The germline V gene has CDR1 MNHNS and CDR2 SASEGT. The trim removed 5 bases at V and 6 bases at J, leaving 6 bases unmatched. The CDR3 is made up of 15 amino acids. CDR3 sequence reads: CASSRGQGYPGELFF. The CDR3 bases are TGTGCCAGCAGTAGGGGACAGGGGTATCCCGGGGAGCTGTTTTTT.

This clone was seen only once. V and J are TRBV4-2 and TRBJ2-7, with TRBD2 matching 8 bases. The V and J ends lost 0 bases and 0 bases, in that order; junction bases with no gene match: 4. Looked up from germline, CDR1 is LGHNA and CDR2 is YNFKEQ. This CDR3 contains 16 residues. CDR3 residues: CASSQEERGSSYEQYF. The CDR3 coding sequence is TGTGCCAGCAGCCAAGAAGAGCGGGGGAGCTCCTACGAGCAGTACTTC.

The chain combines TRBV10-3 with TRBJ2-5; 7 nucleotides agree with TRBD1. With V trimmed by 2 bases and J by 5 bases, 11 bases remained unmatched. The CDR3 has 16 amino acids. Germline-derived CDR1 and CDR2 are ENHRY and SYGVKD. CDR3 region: CAISEDREILWETQYF. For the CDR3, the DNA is TGTGCCATCAGTGAGGACAGGGAAATACTTTGGGAGACCCAGTACTTC.

The CDR3: CASSLAGTQPQHF. The CDR3 region has the DNA TGTGCCAGCAGCTTAGCTGGCACCCAGCCCCAGCATTTT. The genes are TRBV7-9 and TRBJ1-5; D unclear. Trimming took 0 bases from V and 7 from J, leaving 7 bases between them. The germline CDR1 and CDR2 sequences are SEHNR and FQNEAQ (reference sequence). The length of the CDR3 is 13 residues.

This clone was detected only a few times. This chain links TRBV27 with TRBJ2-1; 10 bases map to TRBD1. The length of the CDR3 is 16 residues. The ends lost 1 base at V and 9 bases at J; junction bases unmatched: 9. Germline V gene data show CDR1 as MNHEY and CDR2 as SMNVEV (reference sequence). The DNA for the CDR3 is TGTGCCAGCAGTTTATTCCCCGGACAGGGGGGTATTGAGCAGTTCTTC. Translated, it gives CASSLFPGQGGIEQFF.

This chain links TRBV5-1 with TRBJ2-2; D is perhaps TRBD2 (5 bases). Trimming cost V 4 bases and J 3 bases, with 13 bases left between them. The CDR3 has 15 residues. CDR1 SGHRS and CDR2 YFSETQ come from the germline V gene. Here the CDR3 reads CASSLAFRDTGELFF. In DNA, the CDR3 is TGCGCCAGCAGCCTAGCCTTTCGGGACACCGGGGAGCTGTTTTTT. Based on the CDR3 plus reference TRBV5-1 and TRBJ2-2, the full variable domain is KAGVTQTPRYLIKTRGQQVTLSCSPISGHRSVSWYQQTPGQGLQFLFEYFSETQRNKGNFPGRFSGRQFSNSRSEMNVSTLELGDSALYLCASSLAFRDTGELFFGEGSRLTVL.

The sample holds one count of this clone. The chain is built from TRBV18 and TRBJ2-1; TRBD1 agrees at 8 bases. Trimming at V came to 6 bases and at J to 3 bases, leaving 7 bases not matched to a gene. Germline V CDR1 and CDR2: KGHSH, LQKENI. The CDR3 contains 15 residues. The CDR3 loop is CASSPGQGVYNEQFF. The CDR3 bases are TGTGCCAGCTCCCCCGGACAGGGTGTCTACAATGAGCAGTTCTTC.